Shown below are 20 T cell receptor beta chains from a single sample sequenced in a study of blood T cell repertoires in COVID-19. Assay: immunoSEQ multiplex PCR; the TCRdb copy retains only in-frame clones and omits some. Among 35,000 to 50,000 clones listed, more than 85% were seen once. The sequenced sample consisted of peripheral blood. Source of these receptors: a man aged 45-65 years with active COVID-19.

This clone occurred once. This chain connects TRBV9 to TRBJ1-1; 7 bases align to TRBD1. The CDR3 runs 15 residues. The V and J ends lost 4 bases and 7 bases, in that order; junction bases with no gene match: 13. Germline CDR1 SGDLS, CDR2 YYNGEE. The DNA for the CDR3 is TGTGCCAGCAGCCCCGGATGGAAGGGGGCAAGTGAAGCTTTCTTT. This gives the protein CASSPGWKGASEAFF.

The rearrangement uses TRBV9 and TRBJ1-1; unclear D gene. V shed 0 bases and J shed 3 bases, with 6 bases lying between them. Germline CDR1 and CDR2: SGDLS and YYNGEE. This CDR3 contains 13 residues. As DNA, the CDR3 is TGTGCCAGCAGCGTAGGAGGAGACACTGAAGCTTTCTTT. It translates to CASSVGGDTEAFF.

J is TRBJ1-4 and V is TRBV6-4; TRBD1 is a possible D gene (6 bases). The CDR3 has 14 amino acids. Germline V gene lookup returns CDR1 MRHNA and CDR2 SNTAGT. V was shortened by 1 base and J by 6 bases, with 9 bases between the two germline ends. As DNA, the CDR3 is TGTGCCAGCAGTGACTTGGCAGGGGATGAAAAACTGTTTTTT. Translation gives CASSDLAGDEKLFF.

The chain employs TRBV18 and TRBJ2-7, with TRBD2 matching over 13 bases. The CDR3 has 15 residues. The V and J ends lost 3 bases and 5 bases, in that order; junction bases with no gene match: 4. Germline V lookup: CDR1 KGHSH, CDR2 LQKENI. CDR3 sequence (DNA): TGTGCCAGCTCACCGTTCACTAGCGGGAGGGACGAGCAGTACTTC. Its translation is CASSPFTSGRDEQYF.

The CDR3, as DNA: TGTGCTAGTGCCATTGGGGCAACCACTGAAGCTTTCTTT. Amino acid sequence: CASAIGATTEAFF. This chain connects TRBV12-5 to TRBJ1-1, with D possibly being TRBD1 (5 bases). The V gene lost 7 bases and the J gene lost 4 bases, with 13 bases spanning the gap. CDR3 length equals 13 residues. CDR1 LGHNT and CDR2 FRNRAP come from the germline V gene. Full variable domain (remainder filled in from reference TRBV12-5 and TRBJ1-1): DARVTQTPRHKVTEMGQEVTMRCQPILGHNTVFWYRQTMMQGLELLAYFRNRAPLDDSGMPKDRFSAEMPDATLATLKIQPSEPRDSAVYFCASAIGATTEAFFGQGTRLTVV.

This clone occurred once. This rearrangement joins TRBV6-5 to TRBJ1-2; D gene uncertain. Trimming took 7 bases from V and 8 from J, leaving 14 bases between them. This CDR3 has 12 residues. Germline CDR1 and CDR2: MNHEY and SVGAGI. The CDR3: CASTYAGKGYTF. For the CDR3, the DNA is TGTGCCAGCACCTACGCCGGGAAGGGCTACACCTTC.

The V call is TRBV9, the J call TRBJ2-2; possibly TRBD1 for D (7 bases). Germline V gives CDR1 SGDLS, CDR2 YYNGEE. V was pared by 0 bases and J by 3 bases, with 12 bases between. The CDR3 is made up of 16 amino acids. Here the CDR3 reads CASSVEGGGYTGELFF. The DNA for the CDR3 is TGTGCCAGCAGCGTAGAAGGAGGGGGCTACACCGGGGAGCTGTTTTTT.

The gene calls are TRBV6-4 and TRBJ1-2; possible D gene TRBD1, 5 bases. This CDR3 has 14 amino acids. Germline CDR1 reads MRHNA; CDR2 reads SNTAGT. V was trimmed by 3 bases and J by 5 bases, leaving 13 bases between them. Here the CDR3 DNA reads TGTGCCAGCAGTGAGGCCGGCGGGGGGTATGGCTACACCTTC. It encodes CASSEAGGGYGYTF.

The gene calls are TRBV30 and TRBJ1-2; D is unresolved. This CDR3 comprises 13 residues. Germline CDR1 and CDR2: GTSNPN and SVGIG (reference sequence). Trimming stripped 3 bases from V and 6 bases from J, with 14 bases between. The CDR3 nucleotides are TGTGCCTGGAGCGAAAATCCCGGGAATGGCTACACCTTC. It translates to CAWSENPGNGYTF.

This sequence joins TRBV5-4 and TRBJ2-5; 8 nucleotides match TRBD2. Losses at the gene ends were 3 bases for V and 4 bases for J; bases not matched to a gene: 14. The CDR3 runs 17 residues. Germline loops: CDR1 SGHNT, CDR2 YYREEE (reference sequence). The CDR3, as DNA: TGTGCCAGCAGCTCCCCCGGTAGCGGGGTTCAAGGAGAGACCCAGTACTTC. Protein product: CASSSPGSGVQGETQYF.

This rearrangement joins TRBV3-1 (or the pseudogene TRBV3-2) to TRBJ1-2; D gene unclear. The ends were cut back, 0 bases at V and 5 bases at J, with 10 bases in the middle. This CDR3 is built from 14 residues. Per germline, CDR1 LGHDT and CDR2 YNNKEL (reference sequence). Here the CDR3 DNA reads TGTGCCAGCAGCCAAGAAGGAGCTGATTATGGCTACACCTTC. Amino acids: CASSQEGADYGYTF.

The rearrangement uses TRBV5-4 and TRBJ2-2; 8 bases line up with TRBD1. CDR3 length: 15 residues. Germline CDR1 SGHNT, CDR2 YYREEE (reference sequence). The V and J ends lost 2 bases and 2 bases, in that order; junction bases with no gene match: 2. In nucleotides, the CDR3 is TGTGCCAGCAGCTTAGGGACAGGTAACACCGGGGAGCTGTTTTTT. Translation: CASSLGTGNTGELFF.

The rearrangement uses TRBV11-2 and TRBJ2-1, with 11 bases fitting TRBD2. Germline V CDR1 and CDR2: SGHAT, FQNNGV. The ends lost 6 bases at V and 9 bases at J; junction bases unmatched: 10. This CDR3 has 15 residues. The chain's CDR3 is CASSFTSGSYGEQFF. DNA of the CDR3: TGTGCCAGCAGTTTTACTAGCGGGAGTTACGGTGAGCAGTTCTTC.

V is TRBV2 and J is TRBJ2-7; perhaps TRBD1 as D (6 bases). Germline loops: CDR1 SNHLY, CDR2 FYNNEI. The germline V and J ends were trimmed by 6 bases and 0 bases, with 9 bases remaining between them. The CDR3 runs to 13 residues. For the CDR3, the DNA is TGTGCCAGCAGATGGGACAACTCCTACGAGCAGTACTTC. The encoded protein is CASRWDNSYEQYF.

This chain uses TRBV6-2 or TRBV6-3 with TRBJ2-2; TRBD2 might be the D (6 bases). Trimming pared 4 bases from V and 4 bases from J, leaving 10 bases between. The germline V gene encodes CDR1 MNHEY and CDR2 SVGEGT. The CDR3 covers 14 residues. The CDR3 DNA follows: TGTGCCAGCAGTTTGGCCGGGGGCACCGGGGAGCTGTTTTTT. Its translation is CASSLAGGTGELFF.

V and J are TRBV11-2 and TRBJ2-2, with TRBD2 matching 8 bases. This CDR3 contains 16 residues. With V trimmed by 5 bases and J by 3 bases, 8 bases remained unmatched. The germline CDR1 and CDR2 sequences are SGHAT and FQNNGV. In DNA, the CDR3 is TGTGCCAGCAGCCCCACCAGCGGGAGTTACACCGGGGAGCTGTTTTTT. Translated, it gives CASSPTSGSYTGELFF.

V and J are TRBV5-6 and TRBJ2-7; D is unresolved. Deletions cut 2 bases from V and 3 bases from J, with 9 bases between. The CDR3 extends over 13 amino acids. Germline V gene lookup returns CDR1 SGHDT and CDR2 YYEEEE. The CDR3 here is CASSFERVYEQYF. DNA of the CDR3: TGTGCCAGCAGCTTTGAGCGAGTCTACGAGCAGTACTTC.

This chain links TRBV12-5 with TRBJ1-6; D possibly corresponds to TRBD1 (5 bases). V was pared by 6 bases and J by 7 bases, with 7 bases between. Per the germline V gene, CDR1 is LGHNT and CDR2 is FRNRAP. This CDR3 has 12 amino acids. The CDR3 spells CASGPGNSPLHF. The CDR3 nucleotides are TGTGCTAGTGGCCCAGGGAATTCACCCCTCCACTTT.

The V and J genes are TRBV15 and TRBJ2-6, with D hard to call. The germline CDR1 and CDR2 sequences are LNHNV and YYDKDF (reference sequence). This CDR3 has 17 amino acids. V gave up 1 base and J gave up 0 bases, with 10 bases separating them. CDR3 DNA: TGTGCCACCAGCAGAGGGCCAGGTTCCTCTGGGGCCAACGTCCTGACTTTC. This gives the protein CATSRGPGSSGANVLTF.

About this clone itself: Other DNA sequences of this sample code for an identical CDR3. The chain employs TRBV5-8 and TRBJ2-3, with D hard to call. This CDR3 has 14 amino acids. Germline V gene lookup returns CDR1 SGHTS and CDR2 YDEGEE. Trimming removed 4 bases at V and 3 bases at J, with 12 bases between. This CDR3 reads CASSPESGTDTQYF. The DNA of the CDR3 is TGTGCCAGCAGCCCTGAGTCCGGGACAGATACGCAGTATTTT.